This entry lists 13 T cell receptor beta chains sequenced from one sample in a study of shared clonotypes between healthy human individuals. Terminally differentiated effector memory CD45RA+ cells were excluded by CCR7 positive selection of CD45RO-negative cells. This table comes from immunoSEQ multiplex PCR, and its TCRdb copy is limited to in-frame clones, with some not included. Among around 1.9 million clones listed, about 93% were seen once. Sequencing was performed on naive CD8+ T cells from PBMCs. Source of these receptors: a man younger than 30 in good health. Some clones in this sample may be carry-over from other donors' samples.

The rearrangement links TRBV7-6 to TRBJ2-7; 9 bases are shared with TRBD1. The CDR3 is 12 residues long. CDR1 and CDR2 (germline): SGHVS, FNYEAQ. V lost 5 bases and J lost 6; bases outside the gene matches: 2. CDR3 residues: CASSPGQGEQYF. CDR3 DNA sequence: TGTGCCAGCAGCCCGGGACAGGGCGAGCAGTACTTC.

The gene calls are TRBV5-1 and TRBJ2-7; 7 nucleotides agree with TRBD2. CDR3 size: 16 residues. The germline V gene encodes CDR1 SGHRS and CDR2 YFSETQ. V gave up 4 bases and J gave up 5 bases; unmatched junction bases: 15. This CDR3 is CASSPAGLAGANEQYF. DNA of the CDR3: TGCGCCAGCAGCCCAGCTGGCCTTGCGGGAGCTAACGAGCAGTACTTC.

Regarding this clone: Other nucleotide sequences in the sample specify the same CDR3. The chain combines TRBV28 with TRBJ2-7; 9 bases align to TRBD1. The V gene end was trimmed by 3 bases and the J gene end by 4 bases; junction bases not matched to a gene: 4. CDR1 is MDHEN and CDR2 is SYDVKM in the germline V gene. The length of the CDR3 is 14 residues. In nucleotides, the CDR3 is TGTGCCAGCAGTTTGGGACAGGGCTTTTACGAGCAGTACTTC. It codes for CASSLGQGFYEQYF.

This clone showed up just once. The chain carries TRBV7-8 and TRBJ1-3; possible D gene TRBD1, 6 bases. Germline-derived CDR1 and CDR2 are SGHVS and FQNEAQ. The CDR3 totals 14 residues. V lost 6 bases to trimming and J lost 4 bases, with 13 bases between them. In DNA, the CDR3 is TGTGCCAGCAGACAGGGAGGACGGGGAAACACCATATATTTT. It is translated as CASRQGGRGNTIYF. Combining the CDR3 with reference TRBV7-8 and TRBJ1-3 gives the whole variable domain GAGVSQSPRYKVAKRGQDVALRCDPISGHVSLFWYQQALGQGPEFLTYFQNEAQLDKSGLPSDRFFAERPEGSVSTLKIQRTQQEDSAVYLCASRQGGRGNTIYFGEGSWLTVV.

This clone came up once. The junction and the germline gene differ at one end; a read error may be behind it. The V and J genes are TRBV4-1 and TRBJ2-1; 9 bases agree with TRBD2. CDR3 length: 16 residues. CDR1 MGHRA and CDR2 YSYEKL come from the germline V gene. DNA for the CDR3: TGCGCCAGCAGTCAAGGAGCGTTAGCGGGAGAGACTGAGCAGTTCTTC. Translating gives CASSQGALAGETEQFF.

This clone occurred a few times. The chain carries TRBV7-9 and TRBJ2-2; D not resolved. The CDR3 is made up of 14 amino acids. CDR1 SEHNR and CDR2 FQNEAQ come from the germline V gene (reference sequence). Trimming left V 5 bases short and J 4 bases short, with 11 bases between. CDR3 bases: TGTGCCAGCAGCCACCAAGGATCCACCGGGGAGCTGTTTTTT. As protein: CASSHQGSTGELFF.

The V gene is TRBV16, the J gene TRBJ2-2; no definite D call. The V gene lost 10 bases and the J gene lost 6 bases, with 15 bases spanning the gap. In germline, CDR1 is KGHSY, CDR2 FQNENV. CDR3 size: 13 residues. CDR3 sequence (DNA): TGTGCCACTCCACGAACCGGGTCCGGGGAGCTGTTTTTT. Its translation: CATPRTGSGELFF.

In its sample, this clone was seen once. The genes are TRBV4-1 and TRBJ1-5; D is possibly TRBD1 (5 bases). The V gene's germline CDR1 is MGHRA and CDR2 YSYEKL. V was cut by 1 base and J by 4 bases, with 11 bases left in between. This CDR3 is 15 amino acids long. The CDR3: CASSQATVFNQPQHF. CDR3 coding DNA: TGCGCCAGCAGCCAAGCGACAGTCTTTAATCAGCCCCAGCATTTT.

V and J are TRBV5-1 and TRBJ1-3; D may be TRBD1 (5 bases). Germline assignment: CDR1 SGHRS and CDR2 YFSETQ. The CDR3 covers 15 residues. Trimming took off 0 bases at V and 0 bases at J, with 7 bases between the two ends. CDR3 sequence: CASSLGTRSGNTIYF. The CDR3 bases are TGCGCCAGCAGCTTGGGGACACGCTCTGGAAACACCATATATTTT.

The chain uses TRBV9 and TRBJ1-2, with no clear D. Germline V lookup: CDR1 SGDLS, CDR2 YYNGEE. V shed 2 bases and J shed 0 bases, with 8 bases lying between them. This CDR3 spans 14 amino acids. Written as DNA, the CDR3 is TGTGCCAGCAGCGTTAGGTCGGCTAACTATGGCTACACCTTC. Its protein product is CASSVRSANYGYTF.

This sequence joins TRBV27 and TRBJ2-5; 8 bases are shared with TRBD2. The CDR3 sequence is 14 residues long. V lost 2 bases to trimming and J lost 1 base; unmatched junction nucleotides: 0. Germline CDR1 and CDR2: MNHEY and SMNVEV (reference sequence). The CDR3 here is CASSLTSGQETQYF. The CDR3 nucleotides read TGTGCCAGCAGTTTAACTAGCGGCCAAGAGACCCAGTACTTC.

This clone was seen only once. The chain couples TRBV9 to TRBJ2-2; possible D gene TRBD1, 5 bases. The V end lost 3 bases, the J end lost 3 bases, and 18 bases lay between the germline ends. The CDR3 sequence is 17 residues long. The germline V gene has CDR1 SGDLS and CDR2 YYNGEE. The DNA for the CDR3 is TGTGCCAGCAGCGGACGTTCGGAAGGGGTGTACACCGGGGAGCTGTTTTTT. Translated, it gives CASSGRSEGVYTGELFF.

This clone came up once. A read error may explain this, as a much larger clone is one base away. Other DNA sequences in the same sample also yield this CDR3. The CDR3 loop reads CASSPPSYEQYF. DNA of the CDR3: TGTGCCAGCAGTCCCCCCTCCTACGAGCAGTACTTC. V is TRBV7-2 and J is TRBJ2-7; the D is unclear. This CDR3 has 12 residues. Per germline, CDR1 SGHTA and CDR2 FQGNSA. V shed 6 bases and J shed 0 bases, with 6 bases lying between them.